This record looks at one TCR beta chain sequence and its context. The antigen remains undetermined. This sample is drawn from a study of T cells after yellow fever vaccination. Between the trimmed V and J ends, which lost 0 bases and 0 bases, there was a span of 12 bases. This CDR3 comprises 16 residues. Germline V gene data show CDR1 as SGHTA and CDR2 as FQGNSA. Notes on the study in general: Only a small proportion of the clonotypes turned up in both the CD4 and the CD8 compartments, likely arising from convergent recombination.

The authors made TCR cDNA by 5'RACE template switching, adding a universal primer site and UMIs. Each CDR3 protein gets one entry after TCRdb re-called the 5' RACE reads with MiXCR. Of hundreds of thousands of distinct CDR3 sequences in the sample, about 13% are singletons; the top ten hold 11% to 15%. The rearrangement joins TRBV7-2 to TRBJ2-7; D possibly corresponds to TRBD1 (5 bases). This specimen consisted of PBMCs, obtained on the day of the yellow fever booster vaccination. The TCR sequence derives from a man between 25 and 39 years old who received the YFV17D yellow fever vaccine. CDR3 nucleotides: TGTGCCAGCAGCTTAGCGGGTACTGACAGCTCCTACGAGCAGTACTTC. Translated, it gives CASSLAGTDSSYEQYF.